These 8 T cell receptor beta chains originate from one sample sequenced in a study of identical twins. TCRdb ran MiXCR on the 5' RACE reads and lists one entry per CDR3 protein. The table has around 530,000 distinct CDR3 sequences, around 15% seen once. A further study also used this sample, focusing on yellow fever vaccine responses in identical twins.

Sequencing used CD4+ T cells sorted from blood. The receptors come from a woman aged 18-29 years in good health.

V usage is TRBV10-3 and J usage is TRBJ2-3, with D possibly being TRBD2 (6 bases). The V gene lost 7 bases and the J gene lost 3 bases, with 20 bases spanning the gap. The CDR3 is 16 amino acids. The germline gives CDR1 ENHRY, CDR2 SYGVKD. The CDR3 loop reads CAITRGIGGETDTQYF. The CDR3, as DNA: TGTGCCATCACCCGGGGGATAGGAGGCGAAACAGATACGCAGTATTTT.

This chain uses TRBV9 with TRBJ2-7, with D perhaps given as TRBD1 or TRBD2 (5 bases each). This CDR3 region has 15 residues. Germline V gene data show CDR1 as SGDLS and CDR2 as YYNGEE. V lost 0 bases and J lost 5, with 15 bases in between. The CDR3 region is CASSVAGTPVHEQYF. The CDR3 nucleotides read TGTGCCAGCAGCGTAGCCGGGACCCCGGTACACGAGCAGTACTTC. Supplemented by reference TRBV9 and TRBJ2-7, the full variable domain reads DSGVTQTPKHLITATGQRVTLRCSPRSGDLSVYWYQQSLDQGLQFLIQYYNGEERAKGNILERFSAQQFPDLHSELNLSSLELGDSALYFCASSVAGTPVHEQYFGPGTRLTVT.

CDR3 bases: TGCGCCAGCAGCCGGACAGATCGGGGTGAGCAGTTCTTC. Translation: CASSRTDRGEQFF. The chain recombines TRBV5-1 with TRBJ2-1; D might be TRBD1 (6 bases). Per germline, CDR1 SGHRS and CDR2 YFSETQ. V was clipped by 4 bases and J by 9 bases, with 14 bases between them. CDR3 size: 13 residues.

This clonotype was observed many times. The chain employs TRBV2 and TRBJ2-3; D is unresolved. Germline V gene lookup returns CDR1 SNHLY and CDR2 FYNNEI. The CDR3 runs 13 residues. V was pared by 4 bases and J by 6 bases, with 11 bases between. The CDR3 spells CASSVEFTDTQYF. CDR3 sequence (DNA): TGTGCCAGCAGTGTTGAGTTTACGGATACGCAGTATTTT.

DNA for the CDR3: TGTGCCAGCAGTGCCAGGGTGATCGGCACAGATACGCAGTATTTT. This sequence encodes CASSARVIGTDTQYF. The rearrangement uses TRBV2 and TRBJ2-3; possibly TRBD1 for D (5 bases). Germline values: CDR1 SNHLY, CDR2 FYNNEI. Trimming removed 4 bases from V and 1 base from J, with 12 bases in between. The CDR3 contains 15 residues.

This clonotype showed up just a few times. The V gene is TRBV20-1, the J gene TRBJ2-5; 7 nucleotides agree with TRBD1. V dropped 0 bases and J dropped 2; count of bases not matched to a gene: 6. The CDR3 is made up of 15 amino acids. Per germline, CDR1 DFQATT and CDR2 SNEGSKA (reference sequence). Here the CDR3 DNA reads TGCAGTGCTAGAGATCTGCAGGGGGTTCAAGAGACCCAGTACTTC. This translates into CSARDLQGVQETQYF.

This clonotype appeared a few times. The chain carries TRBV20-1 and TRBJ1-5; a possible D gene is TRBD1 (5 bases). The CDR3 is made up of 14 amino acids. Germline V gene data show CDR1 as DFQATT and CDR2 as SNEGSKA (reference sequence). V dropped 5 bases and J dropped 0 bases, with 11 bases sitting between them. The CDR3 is CSAAGRNSNQPQHF. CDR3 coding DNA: TGCAGTGCTGCGGGACGGAATAGCAATCAGCCCCAGCATTTT.

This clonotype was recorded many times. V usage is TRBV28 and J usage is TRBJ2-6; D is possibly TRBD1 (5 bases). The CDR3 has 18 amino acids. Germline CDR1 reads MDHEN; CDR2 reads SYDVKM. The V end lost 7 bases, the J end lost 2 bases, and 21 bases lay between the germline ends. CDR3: CASTPGLRGSAGANVLTF. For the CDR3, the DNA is TGTGCCAGCACCCCTGGGTTAAGGGGTTCTGCTGGGGCCAACGTCCTGACTTTC.